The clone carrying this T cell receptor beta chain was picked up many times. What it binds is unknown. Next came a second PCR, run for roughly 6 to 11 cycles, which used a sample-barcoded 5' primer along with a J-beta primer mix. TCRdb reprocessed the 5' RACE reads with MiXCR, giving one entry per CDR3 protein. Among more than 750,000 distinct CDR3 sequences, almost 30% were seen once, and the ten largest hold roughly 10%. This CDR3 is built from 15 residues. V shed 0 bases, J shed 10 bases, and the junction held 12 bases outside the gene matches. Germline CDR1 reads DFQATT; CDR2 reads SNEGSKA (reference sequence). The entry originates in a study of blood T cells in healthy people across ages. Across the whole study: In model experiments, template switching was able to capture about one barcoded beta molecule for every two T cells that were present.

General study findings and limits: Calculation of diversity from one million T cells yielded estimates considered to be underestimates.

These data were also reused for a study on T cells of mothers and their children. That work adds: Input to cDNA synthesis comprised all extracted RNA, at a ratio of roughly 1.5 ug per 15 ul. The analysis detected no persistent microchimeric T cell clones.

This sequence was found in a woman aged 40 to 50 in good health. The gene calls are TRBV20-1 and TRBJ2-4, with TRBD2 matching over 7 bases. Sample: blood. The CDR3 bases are TGCAGTGCTAGAGATCGGGTCTCCCCGGGGGGAATTCAGTACTTC. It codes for CSARDRVSPGGIQYF.